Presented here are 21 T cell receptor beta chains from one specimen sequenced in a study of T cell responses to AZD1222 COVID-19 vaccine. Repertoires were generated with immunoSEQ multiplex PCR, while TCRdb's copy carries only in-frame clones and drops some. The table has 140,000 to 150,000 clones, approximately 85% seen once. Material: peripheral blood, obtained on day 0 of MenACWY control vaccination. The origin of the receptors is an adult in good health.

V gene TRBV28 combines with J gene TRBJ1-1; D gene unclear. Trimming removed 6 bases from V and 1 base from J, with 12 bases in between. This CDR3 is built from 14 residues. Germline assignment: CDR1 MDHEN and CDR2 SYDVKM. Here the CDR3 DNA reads TGTGCCAGCAGCCCTCATCGGGGGAACACTGAAGCTTTCTTT. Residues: CASSPHRGNTEAFF.

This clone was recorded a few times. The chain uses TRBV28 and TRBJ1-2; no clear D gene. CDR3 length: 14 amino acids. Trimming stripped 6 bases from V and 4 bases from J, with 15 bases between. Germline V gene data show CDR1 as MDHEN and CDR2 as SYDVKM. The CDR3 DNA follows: TGTGCCAGCAGCTCCCTCGGGCCCTCCTATGGCTACACCTTC. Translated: CASSSLGPSYGYTF.

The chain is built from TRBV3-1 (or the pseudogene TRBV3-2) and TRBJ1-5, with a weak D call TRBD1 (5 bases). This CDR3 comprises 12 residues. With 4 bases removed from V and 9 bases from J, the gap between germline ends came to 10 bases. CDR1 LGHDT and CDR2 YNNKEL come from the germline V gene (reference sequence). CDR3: CASSRGAAPQHF. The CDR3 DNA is TGTGCCAGCAGCCGTGGGGCCGCGCCCCAGCATTTT.

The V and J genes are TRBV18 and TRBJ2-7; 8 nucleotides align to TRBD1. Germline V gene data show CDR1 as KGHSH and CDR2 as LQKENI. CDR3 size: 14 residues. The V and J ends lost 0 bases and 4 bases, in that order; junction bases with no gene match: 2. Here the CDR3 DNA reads TGTGCCAGCTCACCACCGGACAGGGCATACGAGCAGTACGTC. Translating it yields CASSPPDRAYEQYV.

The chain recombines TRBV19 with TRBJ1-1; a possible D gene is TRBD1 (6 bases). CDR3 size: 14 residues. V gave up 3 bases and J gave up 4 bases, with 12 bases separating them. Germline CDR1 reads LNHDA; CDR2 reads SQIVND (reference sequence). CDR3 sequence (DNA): TGTGCCAGTAGTATCAACAGGGCCTTCACTGAAGCTTTCTTT. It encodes CASSINRAFTEAFF. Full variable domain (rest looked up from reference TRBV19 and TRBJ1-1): DGGITQSPKYLFRKEGQNVTLSCEQNLNHDAMYWYRQDPGQGLRLIYYSQIVNDFQKGDIAEGYSVSREKKESFPLTVTSAQKNPTAFYLCASSINRAFTEAFFGQGTRLTVV.

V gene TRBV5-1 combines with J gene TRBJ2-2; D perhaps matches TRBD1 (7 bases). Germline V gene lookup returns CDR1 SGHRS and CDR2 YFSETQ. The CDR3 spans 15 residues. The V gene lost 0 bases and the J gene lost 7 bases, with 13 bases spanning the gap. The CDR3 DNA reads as TGCGCCAGCAGCTTGGCCTCAGGGGGAGGCGGGGAGCTGTTTTTT. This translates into CASSLASGGGGELFF. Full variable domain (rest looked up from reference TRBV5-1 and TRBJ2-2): KAGVTQTPRYLIKTRGQQVTLSCSPISGHRSVSWYQQTPGQGLQFLFEYFSETQRNKGNFPGRFSGRQFSNSRSEMNVSTLELGDSALYLCASSLASGGGGELFFGEGSRLTVL.

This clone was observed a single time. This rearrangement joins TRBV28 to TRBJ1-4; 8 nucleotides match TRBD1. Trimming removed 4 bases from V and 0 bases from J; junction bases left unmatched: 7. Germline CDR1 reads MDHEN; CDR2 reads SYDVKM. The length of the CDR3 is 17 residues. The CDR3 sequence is CASSSPGTGTTNEKLFF. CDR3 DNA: TGTGCCAGCAGTTCGCCCGGGACAGGTACAACTAATGAAAAACTGTTTTTT.

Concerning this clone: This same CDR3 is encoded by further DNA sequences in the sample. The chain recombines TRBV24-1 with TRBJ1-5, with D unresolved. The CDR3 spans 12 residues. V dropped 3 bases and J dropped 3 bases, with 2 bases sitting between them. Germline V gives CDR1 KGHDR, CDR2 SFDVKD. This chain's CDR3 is CATSDTNQPQHF. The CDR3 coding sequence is TGTGCCACCAGTGATACCAATCAGCCCCAGCATTTT.

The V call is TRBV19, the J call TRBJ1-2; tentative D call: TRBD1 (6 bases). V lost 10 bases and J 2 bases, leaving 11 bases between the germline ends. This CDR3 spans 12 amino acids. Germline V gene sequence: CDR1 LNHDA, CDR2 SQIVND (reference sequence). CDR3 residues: CATQTGNYGYTF. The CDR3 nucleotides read TGTGCCACCCAGACAGGCAACTATGGCTACACCTTC.

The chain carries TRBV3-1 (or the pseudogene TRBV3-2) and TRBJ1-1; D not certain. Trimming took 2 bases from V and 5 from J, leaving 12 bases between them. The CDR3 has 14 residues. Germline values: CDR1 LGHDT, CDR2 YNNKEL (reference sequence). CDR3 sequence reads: CASSQLSGDTEAFF. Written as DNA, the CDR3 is TGTGCCAGCAGCCAACTCTCGGGAGATACTGAAGCTTTCTTT.

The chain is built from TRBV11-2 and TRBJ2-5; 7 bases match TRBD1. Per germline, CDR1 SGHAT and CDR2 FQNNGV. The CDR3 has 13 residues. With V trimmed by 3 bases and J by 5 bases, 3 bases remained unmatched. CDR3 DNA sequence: TGTGCCAGCAGCTTGGCCAGGGGGGAGACCCAGTACTTC. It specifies CASSLARGETQYF.

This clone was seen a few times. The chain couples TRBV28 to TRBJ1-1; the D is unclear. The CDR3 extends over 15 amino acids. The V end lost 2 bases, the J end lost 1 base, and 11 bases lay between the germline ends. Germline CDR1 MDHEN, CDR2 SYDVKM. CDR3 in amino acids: CASSLERATNTEAFF. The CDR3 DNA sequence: TGTGCCAGCAGTTTAGAGCGGGCCACGAACACTGAAGCTTTCTTT.

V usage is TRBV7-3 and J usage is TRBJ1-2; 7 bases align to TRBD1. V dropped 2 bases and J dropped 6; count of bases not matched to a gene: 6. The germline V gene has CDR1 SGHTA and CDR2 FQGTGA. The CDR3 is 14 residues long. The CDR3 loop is CASSLPGTENGYTF. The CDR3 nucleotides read TGTGCCAGCAGCTTACCCGGGACAGAAAATGGCTACACCTTC.

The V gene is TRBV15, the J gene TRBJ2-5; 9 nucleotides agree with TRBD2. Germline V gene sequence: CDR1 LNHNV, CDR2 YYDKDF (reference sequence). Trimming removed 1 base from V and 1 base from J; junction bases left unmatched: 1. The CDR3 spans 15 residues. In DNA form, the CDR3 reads TGTGCCACCAGCAGAGGCGGGGGGGGCCAAGAGACCCAGTACTTC. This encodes CATSRGGGGQETQYF.

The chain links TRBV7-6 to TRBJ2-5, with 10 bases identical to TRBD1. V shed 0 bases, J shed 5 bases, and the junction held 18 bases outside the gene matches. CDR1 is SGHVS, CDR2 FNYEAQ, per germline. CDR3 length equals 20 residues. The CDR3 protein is CASSLAGWADRDRGLETQYF. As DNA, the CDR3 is TGTGCCAGCAGCTTAGCCGGGTGGGCCGACCGGGACAGGGGTTTGGAGACCCAGTACTTC.

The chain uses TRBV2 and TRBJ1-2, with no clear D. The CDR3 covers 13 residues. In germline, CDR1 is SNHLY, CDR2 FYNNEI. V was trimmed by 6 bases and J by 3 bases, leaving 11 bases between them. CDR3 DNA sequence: TGTGCCAGCAGAGGAACAGTACACTATGGCTACACCTTC. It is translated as CASRGTVHYGYTF.

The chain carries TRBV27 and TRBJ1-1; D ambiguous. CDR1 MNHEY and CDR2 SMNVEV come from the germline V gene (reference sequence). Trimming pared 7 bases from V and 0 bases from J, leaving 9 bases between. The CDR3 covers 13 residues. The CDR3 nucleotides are TGTGCCAGCATATCCGGGGTGAACACTGAAGCTTTCTTT. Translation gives CASISGVNTEAFF.

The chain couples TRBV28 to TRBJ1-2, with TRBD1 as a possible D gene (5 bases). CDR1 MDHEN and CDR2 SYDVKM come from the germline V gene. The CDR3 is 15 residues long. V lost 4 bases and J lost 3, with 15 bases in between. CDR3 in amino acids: CASSYRRDGDYGYTF. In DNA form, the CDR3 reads TGTGCCAGCAGTTACCGCAGGGACGGAGACTATGGCTACACCTTC.

The CDR3 DNA follows: TGCGCCAGCGAGGGTTCCTACAATGAGCAGTTCTTC. This gives the protein CASEGSYNEQFF. The chain links TRBV5-1 to TRBJ2-1; D might be TRBD2 (5 bases). Germline loops: CDR1 SGHRS, CDR2 YFSETQ. The CDR3 covers 12 residues. The V end lost 7 bases, the J end lost 1 base, and 6 bases lay between the germline ends. The variable domain in full, with the rest retrieved from reference TRBV5-1 and TRBJ2-1, is KAGVTQTPRYLIKTRGQQVTLSCSPISGHRSVSWYQQTPGQGLQFLFEYFSETQRNKGNFPGRFSGRQFSNSRSEMNVSTLELGDSALYLCASEGSYNEQFFGPGTRLTVL.

The CDR3 reads CASSAAGTPQETQYF. For the CDR3, the DNA is TGTGCCAGCAGCGCCGCCGGGACACCCCAAGAGACCCAGTACTTC. J is TRBJ2-5 and V is TRBV9; D may be TRBD1 (6 bases). V lost 3 bases and J lost 1, with 13 bases in between. This CDR3 has 15 amino acids. Germline V gives CDR1 SGDLS, CDR2 YYNGEE.

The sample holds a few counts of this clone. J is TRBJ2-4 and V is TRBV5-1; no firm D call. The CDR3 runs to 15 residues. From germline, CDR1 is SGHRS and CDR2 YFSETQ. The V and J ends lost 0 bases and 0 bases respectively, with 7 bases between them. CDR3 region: CASSLGQLAKNIQYF. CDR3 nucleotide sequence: TGCGCCAGCAGCTTGGGACAACTAGCCAAAAACATTCAGTACTTC.